This T cell receptor beta chain is from a study of T cells in localized non-small cell lung cancer. Findings and limits, study-wide: In uninvolved adjacent lung, T cell clonality reached its highest value, exceeding tumor. One tumor region alone was sequenced, and heterogeneity therefore remains possible. Adjacent lung tissue had a median 57 of the top 100 clones found in the tumor.

Concerning this clone: Its specificity is unknown.

The data were produced by immunoSEQ multiplex PCR, yet TCRdb's version contains in-frame clones alone and is incomplete. Of around 41,000 clones listed, about 86% are singletons. The V gene's germline CDR1 is LNHDA and CDR2 SQIVND (reference sequence). The CDR3 has 16 amino acids. Trimming removed 1 base at V and 0 bases at J, with 12 bases between. The TCR sequence derives from a man between 35 and 75 years old with stage I lung adenocarcinoma. The rearrangement joins TRBV19 to TRBJ1-1; D unclear. The source was peripheral blood, collected before any cancer treatment. In DNA, the CDR3 is TGTGCCAGTAGTATAGGGGCGTGGAGTCTGAACACTGAAGCTTTCTTT. It specifies CASSIGAWSLNTEAFF.